The clone carrying this TCR beta chain was found many times. As yet, its antigen is unknown. These data originate in a study of T cells in Graves' hyperthyroidism and ophthalmopathy. Study overall: Before treatment of any kind, peripheral blood was taken at initial diagnosis.

Whole-study results and caveats: Blood also held most thyroid clonotypes expanded beyond 0.001. The model predicted ophthalmopathy a median approximately 6.3 months before onset.

For the diagnoses, clinical symptoms, serum thyroxine and TRAb, thyroid ultrasound and orbital computed tomography were used. It was RNA transcripts that yielded the amplified TCR beta CDR3 regions. First-round RT-PCR with HTBI primers amplified the TCR CDR3 region. TCRdb itself ran the multiplex PCR reads through MiXCR, one entry per CDR3 protein. The sample has approximately 690,000 distinct CDR3 sequences; around 13% are singletons. V dropped 6 bases and J dropped 6 bases, with 20 bases sitting between them. The CDR3 has 16 residues. This chain joins TRBV12-3 or TRBV12-4 and TRBJ2-2; D is undetermined. The material sequenced was blood. This clonotype was obtained from a woman in her forties or fifties with Graves' ophthalmopathy. This CDR3 is CASSLAIRRSAGELFF. The CDR3 DNA sequence: TGTGCCAGCAGCTTGGCGATCCGCCGCTCCGCCGGGGAGCTGTTTTTT.